This T cell receptor (beta chain) derives from a study of cytomegalovirus exposure and HLA in healthy donors. Primers included in the PCR were 60 Vbeta and 13 Jbeta primers. The method was immunoSEQ multiplex PCR; TCRdb's version includes in-frame clones alone and lacks a portion of them. The specimen's table records some 110,000 clones. As to this clone: The antigen is unknown. Its ends do not fully match the called genes, so a read error is possible. This same CDR3 is encoded by further DNA sequences in the sample.

The CDR3 length is 17 residues. The germline V gene has CDR1 MGHRA and CDR2 YSYEKL. Regarding the study as a whole: Immune exposure information comprised only CMV serostatus. More clonal expansion characterized HLA-associated TCR beta chains than equally common others in a later analysis. Association of a missense DCLRE1C variant with TCR beta V- and J-gene trimming was reported in a later analysis. As a later analysis revealed, the rate of TCR association differed by HLA locus, with DRB1 most and HLA-C fewest.

The chain is built from TRBV4-1 and TRBJ1-4, with a tentative D call TRBD1 (6 bases). The TCR comes from a man aged 40-49 years in good health and CMV-seropositive. Sequencing input: PBMCs. For the CDR3, the DNA is TGCGCCAGCAGCCCTAAGGACAGTTCATCAACTAATGAAAAGCTGTTTTTT. It is translated as CASSPKDSSSTNEKLFF.